The 29 T cell receptor beta chains below all came from one sample that was sequenced in a study of blood T cell repertoires in COVID-19. The method was immunoSEQ multiplex PCR; TCRdb's version includes in-frame clones alone and lacks a portion of them. The data contain more than 150,000 clones, 75% to 90% of them singletons. Sequencing was done on a sample of PBMCs or T cells enriched from blood (not recorded which). Receptors originate from a woman younger than 45 who had recovered from COVID-19.

This chain links TRBV14 with TRBJ1-2, with D perhaps matching TRBD1 (6 bases). Germline V CDR1 and CDR2: SGHDN, FVKESK. The CDR3 extends over 12 amino acids. Trimming stripped 2 bases from V and 12 bases from J, with 13 bases between. The CDR3 sequence: CASSQMGHRNTF. In DNA form, the CDR3 reads TGTGCCAGCAGCCAAATGGGACACCGGAACACCTTC.

The chain links TRBV6-6 to TRBJ1-5, with a weak D call TRBD1 (6 bases). Germline-derived CDR1 and CDR2 are MNHNY and SVGAGI (reference sequence). The CDR3 loop spans 14 amino acids. V was cut by 11 bases and J by 4 bases, with 18 bases left in between. The CDR3 nucleotides are TGTGCCGGATCGAACAGGGAAGGGAATCAGCCCCAGCATTTT. The encoded protein is CAGSNREGNQPQHF.

V usage is TRBV6-2 or TRBV6-3 and J usage is TRBJ2-1; 11 positions agree with TRBD2. CDR3 length equals 15 residues. Trimming cost V 1 base and J 7 bases; bases outside gene matches: 3. Germline V lookup: CDR1 MNHEY, CDR2 SVGEGT. The CDR3 nucleotides read TGTGCCAGCAGTTACTTGCGGACTAGCGGGAATGAGCAGTTCTTC. Protein sequence: CASSYLRTSGNEQFF.

The chain joins TRBV11-2 to TRBJ2-7; 10 nucleotides align to TRBD2. The V gene end was trimmed by 5 bases and the J gene end by 2 bases; junction bases not matched to a gene: 6. The CDR3 is 15 residues long. Germline CDR1 SGHAT, CDR2 FQNNGV. As DNA, the CDR3 is TGTGCCAGCAGCCTGAGCGGGGGGGGTACCTACGAGCAGTACTTC. It encodes CASSLSGGGTYEQYF.

This chain links TRBV6-1 with TRBJ1-4; 8 nucleotides line up with TRBD1. Germline lookup yields CDR1 MNHNS and CDR2 SASEGT. J was trimmed by 1 base and V by 4 bases; bases with no gene match: 5. CDR3 size: 16 residues. The CDR3 DNA sequence: TGTGCCAGCAGTGGGGCGACAGGGGTAACTAATGAAAAACTGTTTTTT. Translation: CASSGATGVTNEKLFF.

V gene TRBV5-6 combines with J gene TRBJ1-5; unclear D gene. V gave up 2 bases and J gave up 0 bases, with 9 bases separating them. Germline CDR1 and CDR2: SGHDT and YYEEEE. The CDR3 runs to 15 residues. CDR3 nucleotides: TGTGCCAGCAGCTTTGGAGGGCATAGCAATCAGCCCCAGCATTTT. Translating gives CASSFGGHSNQPQHF.

This clone was detected only once. This chain links TRBV27 with TRBJ1-2; 9 bases align to TRBD1. Germline lookup yields CDR1 MNHEY and CDR2 SMNVEV (reference sequence). Trimming cost V 5 bases and J 3 bases; bases outside gene matches: 7. The CDR3 consists of 15 residues. This chain's CDR3 is CASSRNRGLDYGYTF. The CDR3 bases are TGTGCCAGCAGTCGAAACAGGGGGCTTGACTATGGCTACACCTTC.

The V call is TRBV6-5, the J call TRBJ2-3; D remains ambiguous. The CDR3 totals 15 residues. V gave up 6 bases and J gave up 1 base, with 14 bases separating them. Germline V gene data show CDR1 as MNHEY and CDR2 as SVGAGI. CDR3 residues: CASSPGEPGTDTQYF. The CDR3 DNA reads as TGTGCCAGCAGCCCGGGTGAGCCCGGCACAGATACGCAGTATTTT.

V gene TRBV7-2 combines with J gene TRBJ1-5, with D possibly matching TRBD1 (5 bases). Trimming pared 1 base from V and 3 bases from J, leaving 13 bases between. This CDR3 region has 16 residues. CDR1 and CDR2 (germline): SGHTA, FQGNSA. The CDR3 region is CASSLGPPGNNQPQHF. CDR3 coding DNA: TGTGCCAGCAGCTTAGGGCCCCCAGGGAACAATCAGCCCCAGCATTTT.

The rearrangement joins TRBV4-3 to TRBJ1-1; no firm D call. The CDR3 covers 13 residues. The V end was cut by 2 bases, the J end by 2 bases, with 6 bases between. The germline V gene has CDR1 LGHNA and CDR2 YSLEER. CDR3 amino acids: CASSQISNTEAFF. In nucleotides, the CDR3 is TGCGCCAGCAGCCAAATCTCTAACACTGAAGCTTTCTTT.

The DNA for the CDR3 is TGTGCCACCAGTGATTTGGCGGGGAATGAGCAGTTCTTC. This encodes CATSDLAGNEQFF. This chain connects TRBV24-1 to TRBJ2-1; possibly TRBD2 for D (6 bases). Trimming cost V 0 bases and J 7 bases, with 6 bases left between them. Germline V gives CDR1 KGHDR, CDR2 SFDVKD. The CDR3 runs 13 residues.

The chain joins TRBV7-2 to TRBJ2-7; D is uncertain. This CDR3 is 15 amino acids long. The V end lost 3 bases, the J end lost 0 bases, and 12 bases lay between the germline ends. Germline-derived CDR1 and CDR2 are SGHTA and FQGNSA. The CDR3 DNA follows: TGTGCCAGCAGCTTTTGGCTCACCACCTCCTACGAGCAGTACTTC. Its protein is CASSFWLTTSYEQYF.

V and J are TRBV7-3 and TRBJ2-7; tentative D call: TRBD1 (7 bases). The CDR3 has 14 amino acids. Trimming removed 5 bases at V and 5 bases at J, with 16 bases between. Germline V gene sequence: CDR1 SGHTA, CDR2 FQGTGA. CDR3 region: CASSRSGGTDEQYF. CDR3 coding DNA: TGTGCCAGCAGCAGATCAGGGGGGACGGACGAGCAGTACTTC.

Only one count was recorded for this clone. The V and J genes are TRBV30 and TRBJ1-6; D unresolved. V was shortened by 7 bases and J by 9 bases, with 16 bases between the two germline ends. The CDR3 extends over 13 amino acids. From germline, CDR1 is GTSNPN and CDR2 SVGIG (reference sequence). The CDR3 DNA reads TGTGCCTCTAAGACCGGGAATACTTCACCCCTCCACTTT. Translating it yields CASKTGNTSPLHF. Based on the CDR3 plus reference TRBV30 and TRBJ1-6, the full variable domain is SQTIHQWPATLVQPVGSPLSLECTVEGTSNPNLYWYRQAAGRGLQLLFYSVGIGQISSEVPQNLSASRPQDRQFILSSKKLLLSDSGFYLCASKTGNTSPLHFGNGTRLTVT.

This sequence joins TRBV13 and TRBJ1-2, with TRBD1 matching over 9 bases. With V trimmed by 1 base and J by 8 bases, 8 bases remained unmatched. Germline-derived CDR1 and CDR2 are PRHDT and FYEKMQ (reference sequence). The CDR3 is 15 residues long. CDR3 coding DNA: TGTGCCAGCAGCTTAGTCGGGACAGGGATGGAGGGCTACACCTTC. It is translated as CASSLVGTGMEGYTF.

The V gene is TRBV19, the J gene TRBJ1-2; D gene ambiguous. The germline gives CDR1 LNHDA, CDR2 SQIVND (reference sequence). The CDR3 is made up of 12 amino acids. Trimming cost V 9 bases and J 8 bases, with 16 bases left between them. CDR3 region: CASVGPRGGYTF. In nucleotides, the CDR3 is TGTGCCAGCGTAGGGCCCCGAGGGGGCTACACCTTC.

The V call is TRBV6-2 or TRBV6-3, the J call TRBJ2-1, with TRBD1 matching 7 bases. The V gene end was trimmed by 4 bases and the J gene end by 3 bases; junction bases not matched to a gene: 6. This CDR3 has 15 residues. CDR1 is MNHEY and CDR2 is SVGEGT in the germline V gene. The chain's CDR3 is CASSWYDRDYNEQFF. In DNA form, the CDR3 reads TGTGCCAGCAGTTGGTATGACAGGGACTACAATGAGCAGTTCTTC.

This chain joins TRBV7-9 and TRBJ2-1, with 9 bases aligning to TRBD2. Trimming cost V 1 base and J 6 bases; bases outside gene matches: 4. The germline CDR1 and CDR2 sequences are SEHNR and FQNEAQ (reference sequence). The CDR3 extends over 15 amino acids. CDR3 sequence: CASSLVAGAFNEQFF. The CDR3 DNA sequence: TGTGCCAGCAGCTTAGTAGCGGGGGCTTTCAATGAGCAGTTCTTC.

The V call is TRBV24-1, the J call TRBJ1-4, with TRBD1 matching over 7 bases. The CDR3 contains 16 residues. CDR1 and CDR2 (germline): KGHDR, SFDVKD. With V trimmed by 5 bases and J by 5 bases, 10 bases remained unmatched. The CDR3 region is CATSAGTAPENEKLFF. For the CDR3, the DNA is TGTGCCACCAGTGCCGGGACAGCGCCGGAGAATGAAAAACTGTTTTTT.

The chain couples TRBV7-2 to TRBJ1-1; the match to TRBD1 covers 7 bases. V was pared by 3 bases and J by 3 bases, with 7 bases of the junction left unmatched. Germline CDR1 is SGHTA and CDR2 is FQGNSA. The CDR3 covers 15 residues. Here the CDR3 DNA reads TGTGCCAGCAGCTTCCAGGACAGGCGGGACACTGAAGCTTTCTTT. The encoded protein is CASSFQDRRDTEAFF.

This clone was counted only a few times. The chain links TRBV20-1 to TRBJ1-1; no clear D gene. Germline V gene sequence: CDR1 DFQATT, CDR2 SNEGSKA (reference sequence). The length of the CDR3 is 14 residues. V was trimmed by 3 bases and J by 3 bases, leaving 14 bases between them. In DNA form, the CDR3 reads TGCAGTGCTAGTCCCCCCGAGAGGTACACTGAAGCTTTCTTT. Protein: CSASPPERYTEAFF.

The rearrangement uses TRBV10-3 and TRBJ1-1, with TRBD1 as a possible D gene (5 bases). This CDR3 spans 12 amino acids. Germline V gene sequence: CDR1 ENHRY, CDR2 SYGVKD. V was cut by 10 bases and J by 5 bases, with 14 bases left in between. Here the CDR3 DNA reads TGTGCCACGACGGGGGGGAGGACTGAAGCTTTCTTT. Translated, it gives CATTGGRTEAFF.

The chain uses TRBV20-1 and TRBJ1-2, with a weak D call TRBD1 (5 bases). The V end lost 7 bases, the J end lost 6 bases, and 12 bases lay between the germline ends. Germline V CDR1 and CDR2: DFQATT, SNEGSKA (reference sequence). The CDR3 totals 11 residues. In nucleotides, the CDR3 is TGCAGTGTTACAGCAGGGAATGGCTACACCTTC. Its translation is CSVTAGNGYTF.

This clone was counted once. The V gene is TRBV11-2, the J gene TRBJ2-5; D ambiguous. This CDR3 has 13 amino acids. Germline V lookup: CDR1 SGHAT, CDR2 FQNNGV. V was clipped by 5 bases and J by 2 bases, with 9 bases between them. The CDR3 bases are TGTGCCAGCAGCCCCCCGGTTCAAGAGACCCAGTACTTC. It specifies CASSPPVQETQYF.

The chain joins TRBV28 to TRBJ2-3, with D hard to call. Trimming stripped 6 bases from V and 6 bases from J, with 10 bases between. Germline CDR1 is MDHEN and CDR2 is SYDVKM. The CDR3 is made up of 12 amino acids. CDR3 in DNA: TGTGCCAGCAGGACCCCGGGTGATACGCAGTATTTT. Encoded protein: CASRTPGDTQYF.

In its sample, this clone was seen once. This sample also contains other DNA sequences that code for the same CDR3. The chain couples TRBV7-3 to TRBJ1-1; 8 bases align to TRBD1. The germline V gene has CDR1 SGHTA and CDR2 FQGTGA. This CDR3 contains 14 residues. V lost 4 bases, J lost 3 bases, and 4 bases stayed unmatched. The CDR3 nucleotides read TGTGCCAGCAGCTCAACAGGGGGGGACACTGAAGCTTTCTTT. This codes for CASSSTGGDTEAFF.

V is TRBV27 and J is TRBJ2-5; the match to TRBD1 covers 8 bases. The germline V gene encodes CDR1 MNHEY and CDR2 SMNVEV (reference sequence). The V and J ends lost 5 bases and 4 bases, in that order; junction bases with no gene match: 9. The CDR3 covers 15 residues. In DNA form, the CDR3 reads TGTGCCAGCAGTCCCCTGGACAGGGTTTTAGAGACCCAGTACTTC. Translated: CASSPLDRVLETQYF.

This clone was seen a handful of times. The chain is built from TRBV7-2 and TRBJ1-2; TRBD1 might be the D (6 bases). The CDR3 length is 14 residues. Trimming shortened V by 6 bases and J by 8 bases, and 19 bases separated the two germline ends. Germline assignment: CDR1 SGHTA and CDR2 FQGNSA. The CDR3 bases are TGTGCCAGCAGTCCCGCCCCAGGGGATGGGGGCTACACCTTC. Translated, it gives CASSPAPGDGGYTF.

The chain links TRBV24-1 to TRBJ2-3; D ambiguous. The CDR3 is 13 residues long. Germline-derived CDR1 and CDR2 are KGHDR and SFDVKD. Trimming pared 9 bases from V and 4 bases from J, leaving 13 bases between. The CDR3 loop is CATAQNGPDTQYF. The CDR3 DNA reads TGTGCCACCGCCCAAAATGGGCCAGATACGCAGTATTTT.